These 27 T cell receptor beta chains share one sample of origin, sequenced in a study of T cells after yellow fever vaccination. TCRdb re-called the 5' RACE reads with MiXCR, one entry per CDR3 protein. The sample contains some 160,000 distinct CDR3 sequences, approximately 10% of which appear only once. This specimen consisted of CD8+ T cells sorted from PBMCs, obtained 45 days after the yellow fever booster vaccination. The source is a man aged 18 to 35 who received the YFV17D yellow fever vaccine.

The V gene is TRBV29-1, the J gene TRBJ2-7, with TRBD1 matching over 7 bases. Germline loops: CDR1 SQVTM, CDR2 ANQGSEA. The J segment lost 3 bases and the V segment lost 7 bases, leaving 6 bases of the junction unmatched. The CDR3 is 12 amino acids. The CDR3, as DNA: TGCAGCGCCCGGGACAGTGACTACGAGCAGTACGTC. This encodes CSARDSDYEQYV.

The chain joins TRBV11-2 to TRBJ1-2; no clear D. V was trimmed by 1 base and J by 6 bases, leaving 6 bases between them. The CDR3 is 12 residues long. The V gene's germline CDR1 is SGHAT and CDR2 FQNNGV. The CDR3 DNA is TGTGCCAGCAGCTTAGGTCCGGATGGCTACACCTTC. The encoded protein is CASSLGPDGYTF.

This clonotype was observed a few times. The J gene is TRBJ1-4, the V gene TRBV6-5; the D gene is possibly TRBD1 (6 bases). The CDR3 has 13 residues. V lost 0 bases, J lost 12 bases, and 11 bases lay in between. CDR1 is MNHEY and CDR2 is SVGAGI in the germline V gene. CDR3 DNA: TGTGCCAGCAGTTACTCGAGTAGGGGGGAACTGTTTTTT. Protein sequence: CASSYSSRGELFF.

The chain joins TRBV29-1 to TRBJ2-2; possible D gene TRBD2, 5 bases. Trimming cost V 1 base and J 0 bases, with 6 bases left between them. There are 14 residues in the CDR3. Germline V gives CDR1 SQVTM, CDR2 ANQGSEA. CDR3 sequence (DNA): TGCAGCGTTGAAGCGGGGACGAACACCGGGGAGCTGTTTTTT. Its translation: CSVEAGTNTGELFF.

In its sample, this clonotype ranks as medium-sized. The chain is built from TRBV7-8 and TRBJ2-3; 10 bases agree with TRBD2. This CDR3 has 15 amino acids. Trimming took 5 bases from V and 6 from J; bases not matched to a gene: 8. Germline assignment: CDR1 SGHVS and CDR2 FQNEAQ. The CDR3: CASSPQRGGRDTQYF. CDR3 bases: TGTGCCAGCAGCCCCCAGCGGGGGGGCCGTGATACGCAGTATTTT.

J is TRBJ1-5 and V is TRBV7-2, with D tentatively TRBD1 (5 bases). Germline V gene sequence: CDR1 SGHTA, CDR2 FQGNSA. This CDR3 comprises 17 residues. Between the trimmed V and J ends, which lost 2 bases and 3 bases, there was a span of 17 bases. The CDR3 reads CASSLSSSTVLNQPQHF. CDR3 coding DNA: TGTGCCAGCAGCTTAAGTTCGTCGACAGTACTCAATCAGCCCCAGCATTTT.

This clonotype was picked up many times. The gene calls are TRBV19 and TRBJ1-4; 7 bases line up with TRBD1. The germline V gene encodes CDR1 LNHDA and CDR2 SQIVND (reference sequence). Trimming took 5 bases from V and 0 from J; bases not matched to a gene: 3. The CDR3 sequence is 15 residues long. Here the CDR3 DNA reads TGTGCCAGTAGTGCCGGGACAGCAACTAATGAAAAACTGTTTTTT. Encoded protein: CASSAGTATNEKLFF.

The table lists this clonotype with a few counts. The chain uses TRBV30 and TRBJ2-2; TRBD1 might be the D (6 bases). Germline values: CDR1 GTSNPN, CDR2 SVGIG (reference sequence). With 2 bases removed from V and 7 bases from J, the gap between germline ends came to 11 bases. The length of the CDR3 is 13 residues. Written as DNA, the CDR3 is TGTGCCTGGAGTAATGGGGGCGGCGGGGAGCTGTTTTTT. This sequence encodes CAWSNGGGGELFF.

This chain uses TRBV7-9 with TRBJ2-1; D is unresolved. The germline CDR1 and CDR2 sequences are SEHNR and FQNEAQ (reference sequence). V shed 1 base and J shed 4 bases, with 11 bases lying between them. The CDR3 length is 15 residues. The CDR3, as DNA: TGTGCCAGCAGCTTAGTCCAACCCGTTTACAATGAGCAGTTCTTC. Translated, it gives CASSLVQPVYNEQFF.

The chain combines TRBV29-1 with TRBJ2-3; D is unclear. V lost 3 bases to trimming and J lost 3 bases, with 7 bases between them. Germline V CDR1 and CDR2: SQVTM, ANQGSEA. The CDR3 is 12 residues long. The CDR3 nucleotides read TGCAGCGTTGAGCCCCGGACAGATACGCAGTATTTT. Protein sequence: CSVEPRTDTQYF.

Comments on this clonotype: Possible read error: a much larger clone is one base away. The J gene is TRBJ2-2, the V gene TRBV4-1; 7 bases fit TRBD2. The germline V gene encodes CDR1 MGHRA and CDR2 YSYEKL. The CDR3 consists of 16 residues. The V and J ends lost 8 bases and 3 bases, in that order; junction bases with no gene match: 12. CDR3 sequence: CASCPIAGDYTGELFF. The CDR3 bases are TGCGCCAGCTGCCCAATCGCGGGGGACTACACCGGGGAGCTGTTTTTT.

The rearrangement uses TRBV4-1 and TRBJ2-5; D unresolved. Germline loops: CDR1 MGHRA, CDR2 YSYEKL. V was clipped by 1 base and J by 0 bases, with 12 bases between them. This CDR3 is built from 16 residues. The CDR3 region has the DNA TGCGCCAGCAGCCAAGTAGAGAGACTTAACCAAGAGACCCAGTACTTC. Translation: CASSQVERLNQETQYF.

This chain connects TRBV11-2 to TRBJ1-1; 11 nucleotides match TRBD1. Germline lookup yields CDR1 SGHAT and CDR2 FQNNGV. This CDR3 contains 14 residues. Losses at the gene ends were 5 bases for V and 4 bases for J; bases not matched to a gene: 3. The CDR3 region has the DNA TGTGCCAGCAGCGGGACAGGGGGGTTCACTGAAGCTTTCTTT. Translated, it gives CASSGTGGFTEAFF.

In this sample, this clonotype turned up a few times. This chain connects TRBV7-6 to TRBJ2-5; D might be TRBD2 (5 bases). There are 14 residues in the CDR3. The V gene's germline CDR1 is SGHVS and CDR2 FNYEAQ. V lost 5 bases and J lost 1, with 11 bases in between. The CDR3, as DNA: TGTGCCAGCAGCGAGGACTTCGCCCAAGAGACCCAGTACTTC. The encoded protein is CASSEDFAQETQYF.

This clonotype has more than one count but fewer than ten. This chain uses TRBV6-2 or TRBV6-3 with TRBJ2-1; possible D gene TRBD2, 6 bases. Germline CDR1 is MNHEY and CDR2 is SVGEGT. V was shortened by 4 bases and J by 4 bases, with 11 bases between the two germline ends. The CDR3 loop spans 14 amino acids. In nucleotides, the CDR3 is TGTGCCAGCAGTTGGCGACTAGTATACAATGAGCAGTTCTTC. Protein sequence: CASSWRLVYNEQFF.

The V and J genes are TRBV4-3 and TRBJ2-1; 8 bases are a match to TRBD2. This CDR3 is built from 18 residues. The germline V gene encodes CDR1 LGHNA and CDR2 YSLEER. V was clipped by 2 bases and J by 7 bases; unmatched bases: 16. The CDR3: CASSQSIRQGRGENEQFF. The CDR3 DNA reads TGCGCCAGCAGCCAAAGTATTCGTCAGGGGCGGGGGGAAAATGAGCAGTTCTTC.

This clonotype showed up just a few times. The V gene is TRBV6-5, the J gene TRBJ2-7; D might be TRBD2 (5 bases). The germline V gene has CDR1 MNHEY and CDR2 SVGAGI. V was cut by 0 bases and J by 5 bases, with 14 bases left in between. The CDR3 is 15 amino acids. CDR3 sequence reads: CASSYSIRGAHEQYF. CDR3 sequence (DNA): TGTGCCAGCAGTTACTCGATTCGGGGAGCCCACGAGCAGTACTTC.

The table lists this clonotype with a few counts. The rearrangement joins TRBV7-2 to TRBJ2-1; 8 nucleotides line up with TRBD1. Germline loops: CDR1 SGHTA, CDR2 FQGNSA. V lost 3 bases and J lost 7; bases outside the gene matches: 5. The CDR3 contains 14 residues. In nucleotides, the CDR3 is TGTGCCAGCAGCTTCCCATACAGGGGGAATGAGCAGTTCTTC. Its translation: CASSFPYRGNEQFF.

This chain links TRBV12-5 with TRBJ1-2; 11 bases are a match to TRBD1. V shed 0 bases, J shed 8 bases, and the junction held 8 bases outside the gene matches. Germline lookup yields CDR1 LGHNT and CDR2 FRNRAP. This CDR3 region has 16 residues. CDR3 amino acids: CASGLVPGTGGNGYTF. The CDR3 DNA is TGTGCTAGTGGTTTGGTACCCGGGACAGGGGGAAACGGCTACACCTTC.

The chain employs TRBV6-1 and TRBJ2-5; 7 nucleotides match TRBD1. Germline CDR1 reads MNHNS; CDR2 reads SASEGT. The junction had 6 bases not matched to a gene; V was cut back by 3 bases and J by 5 bases. The CDR3 sequence is 14 residues long. CDR3 in DNA: TGTGCCAGCAGTGAGGTACTCAGGGGGGAGACCCAGTACTTC. Protein: CASSEVLRGETQYF.

Of note for this clonotype: Mismatch with germline at one junction end may stem from a read error. CDR3 region: CAGRTGGSPLHF. CDR3 bases: TGTGCCGGCAGGACAGGGGGCTCACCCCTCCACTTT. V is TRBV12-3 or TRBV12-4 and J is TRBJ1-6, with TRBD1 matching over 11 bases. The CDR3 runs 12 residues.

At least ten counts were recorded for this clonotype. The V gene is TRBV7-9, the J gene TRBJ2-1; a weak D match, TRBD2 (6 bases). Germline-derived CDR1 and CDR2 are SEHNR and FQNEAQ (reference sequence). V was cut by 3 bases and J by 10 bases, with 10 bases left in between. CDR3 length equals 12 residues. Here the CDR3 reads CASSFAGREQFF. The CDR3 DNA follows: TGTGCCAGCAGCTTCGCGGGGAGGGAGCAGTTCTTC.

The CDR3 reads CASSKLGLEGIPYEQYF. The CDR3 DNA reads as TGTGCCAGTAGTAAGCTAGGTCTGGAAGGAATTCCCTACGAGCAGTACTTC. The rearrangement links TRBV19 to TRBJ2-7; D gene ambiguous. Trimming took off 4 bases at V and 2 bases at J, with 21 bases between the two ends. This CDR3 comprises 17 residues. Germline V gene data show CDR1 as LNHDA and CDR2 as SQIVND (reference sequence). Filled out from reference TRBV19 and TRBJ2-7, the complete variable domain reads DGGITQSPKYLFRKEGQNVTLSCEQNLNHDAMYWYRQDPGQGLRLIYYSQIVNDFQKGDIAEGYSVSREKKESFPLTVTSAQKNPTAFYLCASSKLGLEGIPYEQYFGPGTRLTVT.

The rearrangement links TRBV27 to TRBJ1-1, with a tentative D call TRBD1 (5 bases). CDR1 and CDR2 from the germline V gene are MNHEY and SMNVEV (reference sequence). V was trimmed by 5 bases and J by 0 bases, leaving 10 bases between them. The CDR3 contains 14 residues. Here the CDR3 reads CASSDGALNTEAFF. CDR3 bases: TGTGCCAGCAGTGACGGGGCTTTGAACACTGAAGCTTTCTTT.

CDR3 sequence: CSVEDRGSSYEQYF. In DNA form, the CDR3 reads TGCAGCGTCGAGGACAGGGGGAGCTCCTACGAGCAGTACTTC. This rearrangement joins TRBV29-1 to TRBJ2-7; 10 bases align to TRBD1. The CDR3 spans 14 residues. Germline V gene sequence: CDR1 SQVTM, CDR2 ANQGSEA. V shed 6 bases, J shed 0 bases, and the junction held 5 bases outside the gene matches.

This clonotype has ten or more counts. The V call is TRBV5-1, the J call TRBJ2-3; 9 nucleotides match TRBD1. The trim removed 3 bases at V and 1 base at J, leaving 3 bases unmatched. The CDR3 covers 15 residues. From germline, CDR1 is SGHRS and CDR2 YFSETQ. The CDR3 bases are TGCGCCAGCAGCTACCGGGACAGGGGCACAGATACGCAGTATTTT. Translated, it gives CASSYRDRGTDTQYF.

This clonotype was found a few times. The genes are TRBV7-3 and TRBJ2-1; 8 bases align to TRBD2. The CDR3 contains 11 residues. After removal of 5 bases from V and 15 bases from J, the junction contained 6 bases not matched to a gene. CDR1 is SGHTA, CDR2 FQGTGA, per germline. The CDR3 loop reads CASSPEGLGFF. The CDR3 DNA reads TGTGCCAGCAGCCCAGAGGGACTAGGGTTCTTC.